Listed below are T cell receptor beta chains from one sample, sequenced in a study of memory CD4+ T cells and cytomegalovirus serostatus. Here immunoSEQ multiplex PCR was the method, and the copy in TCRdb shows in-frame clones only, minus some. The table includes tens of thousands of clones, roughly 84% detected once. The specimen sequenced was memory CD4+ T cells from blood. The receptors shown here come from an adult in good health and CMV-seronegative. Some clones in this sample may be carry-over from other donors' samples. Each CDR3 is given with its conserved first and last residue. The order of the fields is J gene, V gene, clone size, D gene, CDR3 DNA, CDR3 protein. The D gene is left open where the match is weak. Clone size, where shown, is once, few, many, or a class for clones that have expanded.

TRBJ1-1,TRBV19,few,NA,TGTGCCAGTAGTATAGTGTGGGGTAACACTGAAGCTTTCTTT,CASSIVWGNTEAFF
TRBJ2-1,TRBV7-9,NA,NA,TGTGCCAGCAGCCCTTTTTTGAACAATGAGCAGTTCTTC,CASSPFLNNEQFF
TRBJ1-1,TRBV23-1,NA,TRBD1,TGCGCCAGCAGTCAATCGAGGGGGCGCGTGTGGAACACTGAAGCTTTCTTT,CASSQSRGRVWNTEAFF
TRBJ2-3,TRBV5-4,NA,TRBD1,TGTGCCAGCAGCTTGGGGGACAGGGGCACAGATACGCAGTATTTT,CASSLGDRGTDTQYF
TRBJ2-2,TRBV6-6,NA,NA,TGTGCCAGCCGGAGCTCCTCCACCGGGGAGCTGTTTTTT,CASRSSSTGELFF
TRBJ1-1,TRBV9,NA,NA,TGTGCCAGCAGCGTAGCGGAGGAGTGGGGAACTGAAGCTTTCTTT,CASSVAEEWGTEAFF
TRBJ1-4,TRBV7-2,NA,NA,TGTGCCAGCAGCTTGAACAGGGCTGGATCTAATGAAAAACTGTTTTTT,CASSLNRAGSNEKLFF
TRBJ1-2,TRBV19,NA,NA,TGTGCCAGTAGTAACGTTATCCCGTATGGCTACACCTTC,CASSNVIPYGYTF
TRBJ2-7,TRBV11-2,NA,NA,TGTGCCAGCAGCCTACCTCTAGTGAAGCAGTACTTC,CASSLPLVKQYF
TRBJ1-2,TRBV7-9,NA,NA,TGTGCCAGCAGCTTACTCGGGGCCCTTTTCGCTGGCTACACCTTC,CASSLLGALFAGYTF
TRBJ2-1,TRBV19,NA,TRBD1,TGTGCCAGCTTGCGGACAGGGGCGTTCTGGGATGAGCAGTTCTTC,CASLRTGAFWDEQFF
TRBJ2-7,TRBV14,NA,NA,TGTGCCAGCAGCCAAGGCGTTTGGGTTACATACGAGCAGTACTTC,CASSQGVWVTYEQYF
TRBJ2-7,TRBV14,NA,NA,TGTGCCAGCACCTGGGAGACCCCCTACGAGCAGTACTTC,CASTWETPYEQYF
TRBJ1-2,TRBV9,NA,NA,TGTGCCAGCAGCGCTCAGGGATTGGGGAACTATGGCTACACCTTC,CASSAQGLGNYGYTF
TRBJ2-3,TRBV30,NA,TRBD1,TGTGCCTGGAGTCCTCGGACAGGGCGGGTCACAGATACGCAGTATTTT,CAWSPRTGRVTDTQYF
TRBJ1-2,TRBV6-5,NA,NA,TGTGCCAGCAGACTAGGCCAGGGTGGCTACACCTTC,CASRLGQGGYTF
TRBJ2-3,TRBV6-4,NA,TRBD1,TGTGCCAGCAGTGACTGGGACAGGACGAGCACAGATACGCAGTATTTT,CASSDWDRTSTDTQYF
TRBJ1-5,TRBV19,NA,NA,TGTGCCAGCAGGGCCGCAGGGAATAGCAATCAGCCCCAGCATTTT,CASRAAGNSNQPQHF
TRBJ2-6,TRBV28,NA,NA,TGTGCCAGCACCCGAGGGGCCAACGTCCTGACTTTC,CASTRGANVLTF
TRBJ2-7,TRBV30,NA,NA,TGTGCCTGGAGAGGGGGGGGCGAGTCTGACTACGAGCAGTACTTC,CAWRGGGESDYEQYF
TRBJ2-2,TRBV7-2,NA,NA,TGTGCCAGCAGCTTATTGGGCCCGGGGGATGCGAGCACCGGGGAGCTGTTTTTT,CASSLLGPGDASTGELFF
TRBJ2-7,TRBV4-2,NA,NA,TGTGCCAGCAGCCGGGACCAAAAAGGTCCCGAGCAGTACTTC,CASSRDQKGPEQYF
TRBJ1-2,TRBV28,few,NA,TGTGCCAGCAGTGGATCCACTTTCCTCTATGGCTACACCTTC,CASSGSTFLYGYTF
TRBJ1-5,TRBV10-2,NA,NA,TGCGCCAGCAGTGAGCACAGCGATCAGCCCCAGCATTTT,CASSEHSDQPQHF
TRBJ2-3,TRBV2,NA,TRBD2,TGTGCCAGCAAACTAGCGGGAGGGGATACAGATACGCAGTATTTT,CASKLAGGDTDTQYF
TRBJ1-1,TRBV30,NA,NA,TGTGCCTGGGACATAACGATGAACACTGAAGCTTTCTTT,CAWDITMNTEAFF
TRBJ1-1,TRBV29-1,NA,NA,TGCAGCGTTGAAGGCGGGCCCAAAATGAACACTGAAGCTTTCTTT,CSVEGGPKMNTEAFF
TRBJ1-5,TRBV5-1,NA,NA,TGCGCCAGCAGCGTTGGGACACCTAGCAATCAGCCCCAGCATTTT,CASSVGTPSNQPQHF
TRBJ1-1,TRBV19,NA,TRBD1,TGTGCCAGTAGTATAGGAAGGGGGCGTGACACTGAAGCTTTCTTT,CASSIGRGRDTEAFF
TRBJ1-4,TRBV5-1,NA,NA,TGCGCCAGCAGCTTGGTTGTCGCAACTAATGAAAAACTGTTTTTT,CASSLVVATNEKLFF
TRBJ2-7,TRBV9,NA,TRBD2,TGTGCCAGCAGCGTAGGAAATGCGGGAGGGCCCCGGGAGCAGTACTTC,CASSVGNAGGPREQYF
TRBJ2-5,TRBV6-5,NA,NA,TGTGCCAGCAGCCCCGGGTACCAAGAGACCCAGTACTTC,CASSPGYQETQYF
TRBJ2-7,TRBV4-1,NA,TRBD1,TGCGCCAGCAGTCCCAGGGACAGGGTGCGCGAGCAGTACTTC,CASSPRDRVREQYF
TRBJ2-3,TRBV14,once,TRBD2,TGTGCCAGCAGCTCGAACTCGCGGGGGAGGACGCAGTATTTT,CASSSNSRGRTQYF
TRBJ1-5,TRBV21-1,NA,NA,TGTGCCAGCAGCATACTTCGAGGGAGTGATAGGAATCAGCCCCAGCATTTT,CASSILRGSDRNQPQHF
TRBJ2-3,TRBV7-9,NA,TRBD2,TGTGCCAGCAGCATCGTGGCGGGAGGCGCGAATACGCAGTATTTT,CASSIVAGGANTQYF
TRBJ1-6,TRBV18,NA,NA,TGTGCCAGCTCACCGGGACCTCCACGGTCCTATAATTCACCCCTCCACTTT,CASSPGPPRSYNSPLHF
TRBJ2-3,TRBV4-3,NA,NA,TGCGCCAGCAGCCAACTATTGGGGGATACGCAGTATTTT,CASSQLLGDTQYF
TRBJ2-1,TRBV28,NA,TRBD2,TGTGCCAGCAGGTCGGGACTAGCCTTCTACAATGAGCAGTTCTTC,CASRSGLAFYNEQFF
TRBJ2-5,TRBV7-9,NA,NA,TGTGCCAGCAGCTTAGCGCCGATTCAAGAGACCCAGTACTTC,CASSLAPIQETQYF
TRBJ1-2,TRBV28,NA,NA,TGTGCCAGCAGTTATGGTGGGCCCGGTGGCTACACCTTC,CASSYGGPGGYTF
TRBJ1-2,TRBV2,NA,NA,TGTGCCACCCTTTCAACGAAGGGTAACTATGGCTACACCTTC,CATLSTKGNYGYTF
TRBJ1-3,TRBV28,once,NA,TGTGCCAGCAGTTCAGAGGGAGCCTTCTCTGGAAACACCATATATTTT,CASSSEGAFSGNTIYF
TRBJ2-5,TRBV19,NA,TRBD2,TGTGCCAGTAGTATACAGGCTAGCGGGAAGGGAGAGACCCAGTACTTC,CASSIQASGKGETQYF
TRBJ2-6,TRBV6-6,NA,NA,TGTGCCAGCAGTTCCTTCTCTGGGGCCAACGTCCTGACTTTC,CASSSFSGANVLTF
TRBJ1-1,TRBV7-3,NA,NA,TGTGCCAGCAGCTTAACGGACAGTACCGAAGCTTTCTTT,CASSLTDSTEAFF
TRBJ1-2,TRBV30,NA,TRBD1,TGTGCCTGGAGTGTGGACAGGGGTAACTATGGCTACACCTTC,CAWSVDRGNYGYTF
TRBJ2-5,TRBV7-9,NA,NA,TGTGCCAGCAGCTTAGGACACGGAGGCACCCAGTACTTC,CASSLGHGGTQYF
TRBJ1-2,TRBV30,NA,NA,TGTGCCTGGAGTGTCATGGGTGGCTACACCTTC,CAWSVMGGYTF
TRBJ2-2,TRBV7-9,NA,TRBD2,TGTGCCAGCAGCGACCCCGGACTAGCGGGACACACCGGGGAGCTGTTTTTT,CASSDPGLAGHTGELFF
TRBJ2-3,TRBV5-1,NA,TRBD2,TGCGCCAGCAGCTTGATGGCTAGCGGAACAGATACGCAGTATTTT,CASSLMASGTDTQYF
TRBJ1-1,TRBV6-1,NA,NA,TGTGCCAGCAGTGCTAACAGGGTAGGACTAGGGGGTCGCACTGAAGCTTTCTTT,CASSANRVGLGGRTEAFF
TRBJ1-4,TRBV5-6,NA,TRBD1,TGTGCCAGCAGCTCAACAGGGGCCCCGAATGAAAAACTGTTTTTT,CASSSTGAPNEKLFF
TRBJ1-1,TRBV30,NA,NA,TGTGCCTGGAATTCCGCGATGAACACTGAAGCTTTCTTT,CAWNSAMNTEAFF
TRBJ2-5,TRBV29-1,NA,NA,TGCAGCTCCCGAGCGGCAGGGGGGGAGACCCAGTACTTC,CSSRAAGGETQYF
TRBJ2-7,TRBV28,NA,NA,TGTGCCAGCAGTTCTGTCGACAGTAGCTCCTACGAGCAGTACTTC,CASSSVDSSSYEQYF
TRBJ2-3,TRBV4-3,NA,TRBD2,TGCGCCAGCAGCCAAGATCCAGCGGGAGGTGGAGGTACGCAGTATTTT,CASSQDPAGGGGTQYF
TRBJ2-7,TRBV5-6,NA,TRBD1,TGTGCCAGCGCCCGGGACAGGGTCTACGAGCAGTACTTC,CASARDRVYEQYF
TRBJ2-1,TRBV2,NA,NA,TGTGCCAGCAGGGCAGGGTCCCCATCTGGTGAGCAGTTCTTC,CASRAGSPSGEQFF